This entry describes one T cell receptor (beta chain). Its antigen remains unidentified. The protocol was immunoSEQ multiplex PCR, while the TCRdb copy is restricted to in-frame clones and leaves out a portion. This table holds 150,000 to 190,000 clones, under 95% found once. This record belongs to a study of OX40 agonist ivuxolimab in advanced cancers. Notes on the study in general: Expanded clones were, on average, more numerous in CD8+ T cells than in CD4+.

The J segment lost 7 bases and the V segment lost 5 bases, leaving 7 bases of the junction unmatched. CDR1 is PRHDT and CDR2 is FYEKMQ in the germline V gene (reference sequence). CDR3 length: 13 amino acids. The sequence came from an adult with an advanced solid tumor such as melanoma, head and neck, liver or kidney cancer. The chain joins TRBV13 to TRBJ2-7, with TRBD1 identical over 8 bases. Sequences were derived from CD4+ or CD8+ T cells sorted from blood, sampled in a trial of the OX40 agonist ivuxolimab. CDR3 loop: CASSLDRGGEQYF. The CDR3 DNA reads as TGTGCCAGCAGCCTCGACAGGGGAGGAGAGCAGTACTTC.